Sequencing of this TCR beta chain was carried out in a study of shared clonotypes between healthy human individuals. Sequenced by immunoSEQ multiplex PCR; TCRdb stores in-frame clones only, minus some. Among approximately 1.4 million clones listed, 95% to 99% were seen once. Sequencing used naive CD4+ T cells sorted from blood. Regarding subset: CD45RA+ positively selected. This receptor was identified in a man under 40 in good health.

The DNA for the CDR3 is TGCGCCAGCAGCCCCGACAGTTCCAATCAGCCCCAGCATTTT. As protein: CASSPDSSNQPQHF. The chain has TRBV4-3 and TRBJ1-5; a possible D gene is TRBD1 (5 bases). V lost 4 bases to trimming and J lost 3 bases, with 10 bases between them. CDR1 and CDR2 (germline): LGHNA, YSLEER. The CDR3 consists of 14 residues.